This TCR beta chain emerged from a study of spatial heterogeneity in lung cancer. Study-level background: As counted in raw reads, each unique TCR and UMI combination appeared more than ten times on average. Study results and caveats: The study found ubiquitous expanded tumor TCRs in blood more at resection than follow-up.

Time point: sample taken at primary tumor resection. In each case, whole RNA from tumor, nontumor lung or frozen PBMC was sequenced unsorted. The CDR3 loop spans 13 amino acids. From germline, CDR1 is DFQATT and CDR2 SNEGSKA (reference sequence). The germline V and J ends were trimmed by 2 bases and 6 bases, with 10 bases remaining between them. TCRdb passed the 5' RACE reads through MiXCR, listing each CDR3 protein once. This sample has 36,000 or so distinct CDR3 sequences, with less than 5.5% found just once. The table lists this clonotype with many counts. Its specificity is not known. The sample was PBMCs, taken at surgery. This clonotype originated in a female donor with early-stage non-small cell lung cancer. This rearrangement joins TRBV20-1 to TRBJ1-4; TRBD1 is a possible D gene (5 bases). This CDR3 reads CSARRGSDEKLFF. CDR3 nucleotides: TGCAGTGCTAGACGGGGCTCAGATGAAAAACTGTTTTTT.